This TCR beta chain is from a study of tumor-infiltrating lymphocytes in oesophageal squamous cell carcinoma. Germline lookup yields CDR1 SEHNR and CDR2 FQNEAQ (reference sequence). This CDR3 has 15 residues. The germline V and J ends were trimmed by 5 bases and 6 bases, with 14 bases remaining between them. TCRdb re-called the PCR reads with MiXCR, one entry per CDR3 protein. The table has about 21,000 distinct CDR3 sequences, approximately 40% seen once. V is TRBV7-9 and J is TRBJ1-6, with D tentatively TRBD1 (5 bases). The sequence was obtained from a male donor with esophageal squamous cell carcinoma. The sequenced material came from esophageal tumor tissue. The DNA of the CDR3 is TGTGCCAGCAGCCCGGGACTGAATCGTAATTCACCCCTCCACTTT. Translation: CASSPGLNRNSPLHF.